A selection of T cell receptor beta chains follows, all from one sample in a study of shared clonotypes between healthy human individuals. The method was immunoSEQ multiplex PCR; TCRdb's version includes in-frame clones alone and lacks a portion of them. The sample shows about 2,200,000 clones, approximately 94% of them seen only once. Sequenced sample: naive CD8+ T cells from PBMCs. The receptors derive from a man aged 18-30 years in good health. Some clones in this sample may be carry-over from other donors' samples. The CDR3 runs from the conserved cysteine through the conserved F or W. A D gene is named only where the DNA matches it firmly. Clone size is given for some rows only: seen once, a few or many times, or a class if the clone is expanded.

v_gene	j_gene	abundance	d_gene	CDR3aa	CDR3nt
TRBV11-3	TRBJ1-5	-	-	CASSGDGVAPNQPQHF	TGTGCCAGCAGCGGGGACGGAGTGGCCCCCAATCAGCCCCAGCATTTT
TRBV12-5	TRBJ1-2	-	TRBD1	CASGLSTGTGGYTF	TGTGCTAGTGGTCTATCGACAGGGACAGGGGGCTACACCTTC
TRBV7-6	TRBJ2-1	-	-	CASSLLAAPYNEQFF	TGTGCCAGCAGCTTGTTAGCGGCCCCCTACAATGAGCAGTTCTTC
TRBV28	TRBJ2-1	-	-	CASSFQGPYNEQFF	TGTGCCAGCAGTTTTCAGGGACCCTACAATGAGCAGTTCTTC
TRBV23-1	TRBJ1-2	-	-	CASSHRQYYGYTF	TGCGCCAGCAGTCATAGGCAATACTATGGCTACACCTTC
TRBV28	TRBJ2-5	-	TRBD2	CASTLGLAAQETQYF	TGTGCCAGCACTCTCGGACTAGCGGCTCAAGAGACCCAGTACTTC
TRBV4-2	TRBJ2-1	-	-	CASSQGRVSIFFNEQFF	TGTGCCAGCAGCCAAGGCCGCGTTTCAATTTTTTTTAATGAGCAGTTCTTC
TRBV19	TRBJ2-2	-	-	CASSIGISGELFF	TGTGCCAGTAGTATAGGCATCAGCGGGGAGCTGTTTTTT
TRBV7-9	TRBJ1-4	-	-	CASSLAGNEKLFF	TGTGCCAGCAGCTTAGCGGGGAACGAAAAACTGTTTTTT
TRBV27	TRBJ2-7	-	TRBD1	CASAGGSYEQYF	TGTGCCAGCGCAGGGGGTAGCTACGAGCAGTACTTC
TRBV5-6	TRBJ2-7	-	-	CASSTRDGLRYEQYF	TGTGCCAGCAGTACCCGGGACGGGCTTCGGTACGAGCAGTACTTC
TRBV9	TRBJ2-3	-	TRBD2	CASQVGGSADTQYF	TGTGCCAGCCAGGTGGGCGGGAGCGCAGATACGCAGTATTTT
TRBV4-3	TRBJ2-5	-	TRBD1	CASSQVWTGDQETQYF	TGCGCCAGCAGCCAAGTCTGGACAGGTGACCAAGAGACCCAGTACTTC
TRBV28	TRBJ1-4	-	-	CASSGGLAEKLFF	TGTGCCAGCAGTGGCGGACTCGCTGAAAAACTGTTTTTT
TRBV9	TRBJ1-2	-	-	CASSAPLDHPTNYGYTF	TGTGCCAGCAGCGCCCCTCTCGACCACCCTACTAACTATGGCTACACCTTC
TRBV15	TRBJ2-3	once	-	CATSRDKRDTQYF	TGTGCCACCAGCAGAGATAAAAGGGATACGCAGTATTTT
TRBV15	TRBJ1-2	-	TRBD1	CATSSYGTGFSYGYTF	TGTGCCACCAGCAGTTATGGGACAGGGTTCAGCTATGGCTACACCTTC
TRBV29-1	TRBJ2-1	-	-	CSVAGEAAALTSPTSEQFF	TGCAGCGTTGCAGGGGAGGCGGCAGCCCTTACCTCTCCTACAAGTGAGCAGTTCTTC
TRBV9	TRBJ2-3	-	-	CASSSGPSDTDTQYF	TGTGCCAGCAGCTCAGGCCCCAGTGACACAGATACGCAGTATTTT
TRBV19	TRBJ1-1	once	-	CASPSPGHTEAFF	TGTGCCAGCCCCTCACCAGGGCACACTGAAGCTTTCTTT
TRBV4-2	TRBJ1-5	-	TRBD1	CASSQEAGQGFSNQPQHF	TGTGCCAGCAGCCAAGAGGCAGGACAGGGGTTTAGCAATCAGCCCCAGCATTTT
TRBV9	TRBJ2-3	once	TRBD2	CASSVGTSGPVQYF	TGTGCCAGCAGCGTAGGGACTAGCGGACCGGTACAGTATTTT
TRBV6-1	TRBJ1-1	-	-	CASIGGPEAFF	TGTGCCAGCATAGGGGGGCCTGAAGCTTTCTTT
TRBV19	TRBJ2-1	-	TRBD2	CASSTRTSFLGDNEQFF	TGTGCCAGTAGTACCAGGACTAGCTTTTTGGGGGACAATGAGCAGTTCTTC